The 21 T cell receptor beta chains listed next were all sequenced from one sample in a study of blood T cell repertoires in COVID-19. Measured with immunoSEQ multiplex PCR; TCRdb has only the in-frame clones, and not every one. The table records some 300,000 clones, 70% to 90% of them present only once. The sample consisted of PBMCs or T cells enriched from blood (not recorded which). Receptors were obtained from a woman aged 25 to 39 who had recovered from COVID-19.

The chain combines TRBV7-9 with TRBJ1-2, with 8 bases fitting TRBD1. In germline, CDR1 is SEHNR, CDR2 FQNEAQ (reference sequence). There are 13 residues in the CDR3. The J segment lost 4 bases and the V segment lost 9 bases, leaving 7 bases of the junction unmatched. CDR3 sequence (DNA): TGTGCCAGGGGGGACAGGTCTAGCTATGGCTACACCTTC. This gives the protein CARGDRSSYGYTF.

The chain links TRBV5-1 to TRBJ2-3; D uncertain. The CDR3 consists of 14 residues. Deletions cut 0 bases from V and 2 bases from J, with 7 bases between. The germline CDR1 and CDR2 sequences are SGHRS and YFSETQ. For the CDR3, the DNA is TGCGCCAGCAGCTTGGAAGCGAACACAGATACGCAGTATTTT. It encodes CASSLEANTDTQYF.

The chain links TRBV28 to TRBJ1-5; TRBD1 aligns across 8 bases. V shed 8 bases, J shed 2 bases, and the junction held 5 bases outside the gene matches. The CDR3 runs to 14 residues. Germline V CDR1 and CDR2: MDHEN, SYDVKM. The CDR3 DNA reads TGTGCCAGCCGGACAGGGCCTGGCAATCAGCCCCAGCATTTT. Its translation: CASRTGPGNQPQHF. The whole variable domain, filled in from reference TRBV28 and TRBJ1-5, reads DVKVTQSSRYLVKRTGEKVFLECVQDMDHENMFWYRQDPGLGLRLIYFSYDVKMKEKGDIPEGYSVSREKKERFSLILESASTNQTSMYLCASRTGPGNQPQHFGDGTRLSIL.

V gene TRBV7-9 combines with J gene TRBJ1-2; D perhaps matches TRBD1 (5 bases). Trimming pared 5 bases from V and 7 bases from J, leaving 17 bases between. The germline gives CDR1 SEHNR, CDR2 FQNEAQ (reference sequence). The CDR3 runs to 14 residues. The CDR3 loop reads CASSPTTWGIGYTF. The CDR3 DNA reads TGTGCCAGCAGCCCTACGACCTGGGGCATTGGCTACACCTTC.

J is TRBJ1-2 and V is TRBV29-1; D remains ambiguous. Germline V gives CDR1 SQVTM, CDR2 ANQGSEA. The germline V and J ends were trimmed by 2 bases and 3 bases, with 4 bases remaining between them. This CDR3 spans 11 amino acids. The CDR3 is CSVELDYGYTF. CDR3 bases: TGCAGCGTTGAATTAGACTATGGCTACACCTTC.

Remarks on this clone: The likely explanation is a read error, given a far larger clone one base away. The rearrangement uses TRBV9 and TRBJ2-7; TRBD1 matches 7 bases. This CDR3 is built from 13 residues. CDR1 is SGDLS and CDR2 is YYNGEE in the germline V gene. After removal of 4 bases from V and 2 bases from J, the junction contained 3 bases not matched to a gene. The CDR3 nucleotides read TGTGCCAGCAGCCCCGGACAGGCCTACGAGCAGTACTTC. Its translation is CASSPGQAYEQYF. The complete variable domain, with remaining parts taken from reference TRBV9 and TRBJ2-7, reads DSGVTQTPKHLITATGQRVTLRCSPRSGDLSVYWYQQSLDQGLQFLIQYYNGEERAKGNILERFSAQQFPDLHSELNLSSLELGDSALYFCASSPGQAYEQYFGPGTRLTVT.

This chain joins TRBV7-9 and TRBJ2-7; D may be TRBD1 (5 bases). The germline V gene has CDR1 SEHNR and CDR2 FQNEAQ (reference sequence). The CDR3 runs 15 residues. V was pared by 0 bases and J by 2 bases, with 11 bases between. The CDR3 here is CASSLAREGTYEQYF. The CDR3 DNA sequence: TGTGCCAGCAGCTTAGCCAGGGAAGGGACCTACGAGCAGTACTTC.

The chain carries TRBV28 and TRBJ2-2; 9 nucleotides agree with TRBD2. The ends lost 4 bases at V and 3 bases at J; junction bases unmatched: 9. The germline V gene encodes CDR1 MDHEN and CDR2 SYDVKM. The CDR3 covers 17 residues. CDR3 nucleotides: TGTGCCAGCAGTTCCCGATTAGCGGGAGTCGACACCGGGGAGCTGTTTTTT. Translated: CASSSRLAGVDTGELFF.

V is TRBV24-1 and J is TRBJ2-7; 9 positions agree with TRBD1. The J segment lost 6 bases and the V segment lost 9 bases, leaving 8 bases of the junction unmatched. The length of the CDR3 is 13 residues. Germline-derived CDR1 and CDR2 are KGHDR and SFDVKD. CDR3 residues: CATRGQGSGEQYF. The CDR3 DNA reads as TGTGCCACCCGGGGACAGGGATCAGGCGAGCAGTACTTC.

This chain links TRBV5-5 with TRBJ2-7; D is perhaps TRBD1 (5 bases). Germline CDR1 is SGHKS and CDR2 is YYEKEE (reference sequence). The V and J ends lost 2 bases and 4 bases respectively, with 10 bases between them. The length of the CDR3 is 13 residues. The CDR3 loop is CASSLGRAYEQYF. The CDR3 nucleotides read TGTGCCAGCAGCTTAGGCAGGGCTTACGAGCAGTACTTC. The whole variable domain, remainder taken from reference TRBV5-5 and TRBJ2-7, is DAGVTQSPTHLIKTRGQQVTLRCSPISGHKSVSWYQQVLGQGPQFIFQYYEKEERGRGNFPDRFSARQFPNYSSELNVNALLLGDSALYLCASSLGRAYEQYFGPGTRLTVT.

The chain has TRBV15 and TRBJ1-5, with unresolved D. V lost 8 bases to trimming and J lost 4 bases, with 9 bases between them. This CDR3 has 12 residues. The germline V gene encodes CDR1 LNHNV and CDR2 YYDKDF (reference sequence). For the CDR3, the DNA is TGTGCCACCTCCCTCCTTAATCAGCCCCAGCATTTT. This encodes CATSLLNQPQHF.

V gene TRBV5-4 combines with J gene TRBJ1-1, with D possibly being TRBD1 (6 bases). V was pared by 0 bases and J by 5 bases, with 20 bases between. Germline V gene data show CDR1 as SGHNT and CDR2 as YYREEE (reference sequence). The CDR3 spans 17 residues. The CDR3 sequence is CASSLALVGGGYTEAFF. The CDR3 DNA reads as TGTGCCAGCAGCTTGGCGTTGGTGGGAGGGGGATATACTGAAGCTTTCTTT.

This clone was observed a single time. This chain uses TRBV4-3 with TRBJ2-7; D unresolved. CDR1 is LGHNA and CDR2 is YSLEER in the germline V gene. Trimming shortened V by 0 bases and J by 3 bases, and 15 bases separated the two germline ends. The CDR3 loop spans 16 amino acids. Here the CDR3 DNA reads TGCGCCAGCAGCCAAGATTATTCCACAGATTTCTACGAGCAGTACTTC. It translates to CASSQDYSTDFYEQYF.

The chain combines TRBV9 with TRBJ1-2; 9 bases line up with TRBD1. Germline CDR1 is SGDLS and CDR2 is YYNGEE. Trimming removed 8 bases from V and 0 bases from J; junction bases left unmatched: 17. This CDR3 contains 18 residues. The CDR3 DNA reads as TGTGCCAGTACAGGGGGCCCGTCCTCTACCCTAGCTAACTATGGCTACACCTTC. Translating it yields CASTGGPSSTLANYGYTF.

This clone was observed a single time. The V call is TRBV7-2, the J call TRBJ1-6, with unresolved D. Germline CDR1 and CDR2: SGHTA and FQGNSA. The germline V and J ends were trimmed by 3 bases and 7 bases, with 7 bases remaining between them. CDR3 size: 13 residues. This CDR3 reads CASSFARNSPLHF. The DNA of the CDR3 is TGTGCCAGCAGCTTTGCCAGAAATTCACCCCTCCACTTT.

The chain carries TRBV7-8 and TRBJ1-2; maybe TRBD1 (5 bases). Trimming shortened V by 5 bases and J by 4 bases, and 14 bases separated the two germline ends. The V gene's germline CDR1 is SGHVS and CDR2 FQNEAQ. The CDR3 runs 14 residues. The CDR3 region has the DNA TGTGCCAGCAGCCAGCAGGGCTTCATCTATGGCTACACCTTC. Encoded protein: CASSQQGFIYGYTF.

The chain has TRBV7-2 and TRBJ2-1, with 11 bases identical to TRBD2. CDR1 SGHTA and CDR2 FQGNSA come from the germline V gene. This CDR3 spans 19 amino acids. Trimming removed 1 base from V and 0 bases from J; junction bases left unmatched: 8. The CDR3: CASSLGLAGGRGSYNEQFF. The CDR3 region has the DNA TGTGCCAGCAGCTTAGGGCTAGCGGGGGGCCGGGGCTCCTACAATGAGCAGTTCTTC. The entire variable domain, with the rest obtained from reference TRBV7-2 and TRBJ2-1, is as follows: GAGVSQSPSNKVTEKGKDVELRCDPISGHTALYWYRQSLGQGLEFLIYFQGNSAPDKSGLPSDRFSAERTGGSVSTLTIQRTQQEDSAVYLCASSLGLAGGRGSYNEQFFGPGTRLTVL.

In this sample, this clone turned up once. The V and J genes are TRBV5-4 and TRBJ1-2; 9 bases are shared with TRBD1. After removal of 3 bases from V and 7 bases from J, the junction contained 7 bases not matched to a gene. Looked up from germline, CDR1 is SGHNT and CDR2 is YYREEE (reference sequence). This CDR3 comprises 14 residues. The CDR3 DNA reads TGTGCCAGCAGCTCCCCCGGGACAGGGTTTGGCTACACCTTC. Translation gives CASSSPGTGFGYTF.

The chain recombines TRBV15 with TRBJ2-2, with 7 positions matching TRBD2. The germline V gene has CDR1 LNHNV and CDR2 YYDKDF (reference sequence). The CDR3 has 16 residues. Trimming at V came to 5 bases and at J to 6 bases, leaving 12 bases not matched to a gene. The CDR3: CATSLRTRLAAGELFF. For the CDR3, the DNA is TGTGCCACCAGCCTCCGTACCCGACTAGCCGCCGGGGAGCTGTTTTTT.

The chain is built from TRBV27 and TRBJ2-2; 8 bases are shared with TRBD2. CDR1 is MNHEY, CDR2 SMNVEV, per germline (reference sequence). This CDR3 is 14 amino acids long. V shed 5 bases and J 5 bases; nucleotides not matched to a gene: 4. The chain's CDR3 is CASSPGRATGELFF. The CDR3 DNA follows: TGTGCCAGCAGTCCCGGGAGGGCGACCGGGGAGCTGTTTTTT.

The rearrangement joins TRBV5-6 to TRBJ1-2; D might be TRBD1 (6 bases). Germline V gene lookup returns CDR1 SGHDT and CDR2 YYEEEE. This CDR3 has 13 residues. V lost 0 bases and J lost 7, with 10 bases in between. The CDR3 coding sequence is TGTGCCAGCAGCTTGGGTAACAGGGTTGGCTACACCTTC. This codes for CASSLGNRVGYTF.